What follows are 7 T cell receptor beta chains derived from one specimen sequenced in a study of beta chain features in type 1 diabetes. What was sequenced were expressed TCRB transcripts, since all of the isolated RNA had been reverse transcribed. The protocol was immunoSEQ multiplex PCR, while the TCRdb copy is restricted to in-frame clones and leaves out a portion. The table lists 250,000 to 350,000 clones, 12% to 15% of them singletons. The sample comprised central memory CD4+ T cells from blood. The receptors stem from a man aged 25-45 years in good health.

V usage is TRBV10-3 and J usage is TRBJ2-7, with 9 bases fitting TRBD1. This CDR3 spans 14 amino acids. Looked up from germline, CDR1 is ENHRY and CDR2 is SYGVKD. J gave up 6 bases and V 2 bases, and 5 bases lay outside the gene matches. CDR3 nucleotides: TGTGCCATCAGTGAGACAGGGGGCAGGTCCGAGCAGTACGTC. It translates to CAISETGGRSEQYV.

In its sample, this clone was seen many times. Other DNA sequences within the sample encode an identical CDR3. The genes are TRBV5-4 and TRBJ1-4; D uncertain. V lost 4 bases and J lost 8, with 9 bases in between. The CDR3 sequence is 12 residues long. The germline gives CDR1 SGHNT, CDR2 YYREEE (reference sequence). The CDR3 here is CASSPDREKLFF. DNA of the CDR3: TGTGCCAGCAGCCCCGATAGGGAAAAACTGTTTTTT.

This clone has at least ten counts. J is TRBJ1-1 and V is TRBV6-5; D ambiguous. The CDR3 covers 11 residues. From germline, CDR1 is MNHEY and CDR2 SVGAGI. Trimming shortened V by 2 bases and J by 11 bases, and 9 bases separated the two germline ends. The CDR3 region is CASSYTGVAFF. DNA of the CDR3: TGTGCCAGCAGTTACACCGGGGTGGCTTTCTTT.

The chain has TRBV4-1 and TRBJ2-7; no clear D. The CDR3 contains 15 residues. The germline gives CDR1 MGHRA, CDR2 YSYEKL. V dropped 4 bases and J dropped 1 base, with 14 bases sitting between them. This CDR3 reads CASSPTLSQSYEQYF. The CDR3 region has the DNA TGCGCCAGCAGCCCAACCCTTTCTCAGTCCTACGAGCAGTACTTC.

There are a few counts of this clone. Here the CDR3 DNA reads TGTGCCAGCAGCTTCTCAAGGAGCTCTGAAGCTTTCTTT. This translates into CASSFSRSSEAFF. This sequence joins TRBV14 and TRBJ1-1; no clear D. This CDR3 is built from 13 residues. The germline V gene has CDR1 SGHDN and CDR2 FVKESK. V shed 5 bases and J shed 6 bases, with 13 bases lying between them.

The V and J genes are TRBV7-2 and TRBJ1-2; TRBD1 aligns across 8 bases. The V segment lost 5 bases and the J segment 6 bases; nucleotides outside the gene matches: 5. The V gene's germline CDR1 is SGHTA and CDR2 FQGNSA. The CDR3 spans 13 residues. CDR3 sequence (DNA): TGTGCCAGCAGCCCCAGGACAGGGAATGGCTACACCTTC. Translation: CASSPRTGNGYTF.

V usage is TRBV30 and J usage is TRBJ2-3; D not certain. CDR1 and CDR2 from the germline V gene are GTSNPN and SVGIG (reference sequence). V lost 0 bases to trimming and J lost 4 bases, with 11 bases between them. CDR3 length equals 14 residues. CDR3 sequence reads: CAWSVTLDPDTQYF. In DNA, the CDR3 is TGTGCCTGGAGTGTCACCCTGGACCCAGATACGCAGTATTTT.